The 10 T cell receptor beta chains below all came from one sample that was sequenced in a study of T cell repertoires in cytomegalovirus infection. TCRdb called the reads again in MiXCR, with one record for every CDR3 protein. This table holds approximately 1,000,000 distinct CDR3 sequences, around 30% found once. No cognate antigen is known for these TCRs. The sequences come from cultured CD8+ T cells from PBMCs, collected from culture after CMV antigen stimulation. These receptors originate from a human donor in good health (CMV status not recorded). Some clones in this sample may be carry-over from other donors' samples.

The chain employs TRBV4-1 and TRBJ1-2; D possibly corresponds to TRBD1 (5 bases). The CDR3 consists of 13 residues. Trimming removed 5 bases at V and 6 bases at J, with 13 bases between. Germline V gene sequence: CDR1 MGHRA, CDR2 YSYEKL. The CDR3 is CASSTRGLDGYTF. CDR3 in DNA: TGCGCCAGCAGCACCCGGGGGTTGGATGGCTACACCTTC.

The chain carries TRBV4-2 and TRBJ1-1; D is ambiguous. The germline gives CDR1 LGHNA, CDR2 YNFKEQ. The V and J ends lost 5 bases and 5 bases respectively, with 12 bases between them. The CDR3 runs 13 residues. The chain's CDR3 is CASSESRVTEAFF. For the CDR3, the DNA is TGTGCCAGCAGCGAATCGCGGGTTACTGAAGCTTTCTTT.

This CDR3 reads CASSQGTNSPLHF. The CDR3 nucleotides read TGCGCCAGCAGCCAGGGGACCAATTCACCCCTCCACTTT. The chain recombines TRBV4-1 with TRBJ1-6; maybe TRBD1 (5 bases). This CDR3 comprises 13 residues. V was shortened by 3 bases and J by 7 bases, with 7 bases between the two germline ends. Germline V CDR1 and CDR2: MGHRA, YSYEKL.

This clonotype has a handful of counts. The rearrangement joins TRBV9 to TRBJ2-3; D not resolved. V was clipped by 4 bases and J by 6 bases, with 12 bases between them. Germline V gene sequence: CDR1 SGDLS, CDR2 YYNGEE. This CDR3 comprises 13 residues. Here the CDR3 reads CASSPPSGDTQYF. CDR3 coding DNA: TGTGCCAGCAGCCCGCCATCCGGTGATACGCAGTATTTT.

The chain links TRBV29-1 to TRBJ2-7; D gene uncertain. The CDR3 is 11 residues long. Deletions cut 7 bases from V and 0 bases from J, with 7 bases between. The V gene's germline CDR1 is SQVTM and CDR2 ANQGSEA. CDR3 DNA sequence: TGCAGCGGGCAGGTCTCCTACGAGCAGTACTTC. As protein: CSGQVSYEQYF.

The chain employs TRBV18 and TRBJ2-5, with D possibly matching TRBD2 (5 bases). The CDR3 is 13 amino acids. CDR1 KGHSH and CDR2 LQKENI come from the germline V gene. V was pared by 4 bases and J by 5 bases, with 11 bases between. CDR3 bases: TGTGCCAGCTCACGGGAGCAAGGGGAGACCCAGTACTTC. Protein: CASSREQGETQYF. Complete variable domain (other parts from reference TRBV18 and TRBJ2-5): NAGVMQNPRHLVRRRGQEARLRCSPMKGHSHVYWYRQLPEEGLKFMVYLQKENIIDESGMPKERFSAEFPKEGPSILRIQQVVRGDSAAYFCASSREQGETQYFGPGTRLLVL.

The V and J genes are TRBV19 and TRBJ2-5; 10 bases agree with TRBD1. The junction had 7 bases not matched to a gene; V was cut back by 6 bases and J by 0 bases. The CDR3 loop spans 16 amino acids. Germline values: CDR1 LNHDA, CDR2 SQIVND (reference sequence). Here the CDR3 reads CASRAKGTGDQETQYF. The CDR3 nucleotides read TGTGCCAGTAGGGCGAAGGGGACAGGGGACCAAGAGACCCAGTACTTC.

The CDR3 bases are TGTGCCAGCAGTTTCGTCAGGGGCTCCAGCTCCTATAATTCACCCCTCCACTTT. Translated, it gives CASSFVRGSSSYNSPLHF. The gene calls are TRBV27 and TRBJ1-6, with D possibly being TRBD1 (6 bases). The CDR3 runs to 18 residues. The germline V gene encodes CDR1 MNHEY and CDR2 SMNVEV (reference sequence). The V end was cut by 3 bases, the J end by 0 bases, with 15 bases between.

This clonotype has just a few counts. V gene TRBV7-9 combines with J gene TRBJ2-3; no clear D. The CDR3 spans 10 residues. Germline CDR1 SEHNR, CDR2 FQNEAQ (reference sequence). V dropped 3 bases and J dropped 9 bases, with 4 bases sitting between them. The CDR3 protein is CASSLRTQYF. CDR3 DNA sequence: TGTGCCAGCAGCTTGAGGACGCAGTATTTT.

In this sample, this clonotype turned up many times. The V gene is TRBV12-3 or TRBV12-4, the J gene TRBJ1-1; D unclear. This CDR3 is 12 amino acids long. V lost 4 bases, J lost 5 bases, and 8 bases lay in between. The CDR3: CASSSMGTEAFF. Written as DNA, the CDR3 is TGTGCCAGCAGTTCGATGGGGACTGAAGCTTTCTTT.